The T cell receptor (beta chain) described here comes from a study of blood T cell repertoires in COVID-19. Study-level information: Nucleic acid was either cDNA or gDNA, and it came from T cells, B-cell-depleted T cells, or PBMCs.

The V and J ends lost 5 bases and 10 bases, in that order; junction bases with no gene match: 11. Germline-derived CDR1 and CDR2 are MDHEN and SYDVKM. This CDR3 contains 14 residues. Some clones are missing from TCRdb's copy, which holds only in-frame ones; the method was immunoSEQ multiplex PCR. This table holds roughly 62,000 clones, 85% to 90% found once. This chain links TRBV28 with TRBJ2-1, with TRBD1 matching over 7 bases. This TCR derives from a human donor with active COVID-19. The donor label of this sample is uncertain. Sample: peripheral blood. CDR3 loop: CASSPGDREGEQFF. CDR3 DNA sequence: TGTGCCAGCAGTCCTGGCGACAGGGAAGGGGAGCAGTTCTTC.